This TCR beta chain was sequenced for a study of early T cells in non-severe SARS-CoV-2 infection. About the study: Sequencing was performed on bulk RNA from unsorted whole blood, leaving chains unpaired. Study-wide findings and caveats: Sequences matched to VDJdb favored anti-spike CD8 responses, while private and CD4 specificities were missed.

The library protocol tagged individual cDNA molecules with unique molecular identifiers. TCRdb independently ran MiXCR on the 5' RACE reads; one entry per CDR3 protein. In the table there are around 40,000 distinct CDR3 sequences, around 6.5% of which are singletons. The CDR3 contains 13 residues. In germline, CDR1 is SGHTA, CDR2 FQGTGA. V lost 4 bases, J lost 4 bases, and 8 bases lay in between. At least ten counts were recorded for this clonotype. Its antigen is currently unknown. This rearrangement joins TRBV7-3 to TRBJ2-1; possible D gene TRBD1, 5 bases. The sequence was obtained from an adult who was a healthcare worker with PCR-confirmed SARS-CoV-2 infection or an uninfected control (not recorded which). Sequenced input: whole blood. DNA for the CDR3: TGTGCCAGCAGCTGGGGCGGTTACAATGAGCAGTTCTTC. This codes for CASSWGGYNEQFF. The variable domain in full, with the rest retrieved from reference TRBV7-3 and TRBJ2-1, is GAGVSQTPSNKVTEKGKYVELRCDPISGHTALYWYRQSLGQGPEFLIYFQGTGAADDSGLPNDRFFAVRPEGSVSTLKIQRTERGDSAVYLCASSWGGYNEQFFGPGTRLTVL.